Each of the 28 T cell receptor beta chains below was sequenced from the same sample in a study of cytomegalovirus exposure and HLA in healthy donors. Amplification used 60 Vbeta primers and 13 Jbeta primers. Sequenced by immunoSEQ multiplex PCR; TCRdb stores in-frame clones only, minus some. The sample holds 170,000 or so clones, roughly 77% seen once. What was sequenced was PBMCs. The receptor source for this set is a woman in her forties or fifties in good health and CMV-seropositive.

The gene calls are TRBV7-9 and TRBJ1-1; 10 bases align to TRBD1. CDR3 length: 15 amino acids. V trimming: 1 base; J trimming: 5 bases; junction bases outside the gene matches: 4. The germline gives CDR1 SEHNR, CDR2 FQNEAQ (reference sequence). The CDR3 reads CASSLDGTGVTEAFF. The DNA for the CDR3 is TGTGCCAGCAGCTTAGATGGGACAGGGGTAACTGAAGCTTTCTTT.

The chain carries TRBV28 and TRBJ1-5; D is unresolved. The germline gives CDR1 MDHEN, CDR2 SYDVKM. V was pared by 8 bases and J by 1 base, with 12 bases between. CDR3 length equals 14 residues. CDR3 sequence: CASQRLMSNQPQHF. The CDR3 bases are TGTGCCAGCCAACGGTTGATGAGCAATCAGCCCCAGCATTTT. Filled out from reference TRBV28 and TRBJ1-5, the complete variable domain reads DVKVTQSSRYLVKRTGEKVFLECVQDMDHENMFWYRQDPGLGLRLIYFSYDVKMKEKGDIPEGYSVSREKKERFSLILESASTNQTSMYLCASQRLMSNQPQHFGDGTRLSIL.

The chain recombines TRBV19 with TRBJ2-1; 8 nucleotides line up with TRBD1. CDR1 and CDR2 (germline): LNHDA, SQIVND (reference sequence). V gave up 5 bases and J gave up 6 bases; unmatched junction bases: 12. The CDR3 covers 16 residues. DNA of the CDR3: TGTGCCAGTAGTCCGGGACAGGTCGGACGGGGCAATGAGCAGTTCTTC. Translation gives CASSPGQVGRGNEQFF.

The chain joins TRBV25-1 to TRBJ2-5; the match to TRBD1 covers 7 bases. This CDR3 contains 16 residues. The germline V gene has CDR1 MGHDK and CDR2 SYGVNS. The junction had 13 bases not matched to a gene; V was cut back by 2 bases and J by 7 bases. The CDR3 bases are TGTGCCAGCAGTGAAATTGGTACAGGGGCGATAGGGACCCAGTACTTC. Its protein is CASSEIGTGAIGTQYF.

The chain uses TRBV9 and TRBJ2-2, with 7 positions matching TRBD2. Germline V lookup: CDR1 SGDLS, CDR2 YYNGEE. The CDR3 is 16 residues long. Trimming removed 0 bases from V and 5 bases from J; junction bases left unmatched: 7. The chain's CDR3 is CASSVDAGVPTGELFF. In DNA, the CDR3 is TGTGCCAGCAGCGTAGATGCGGGAGTCCCTACCGGGGAGCTGTTTTTT.

The chain joins TRBV9 to TRBJ1-3, with a possible D match to TRBD1 (6 bases). The ends were cut back, 3 bases at V and 1 base at J, with 11 bases in the middle. This CDR3 region has 15 residues. Germline V gives CDR1 SGDLS, CDR2 YYNGEE. The CDR3 DNA follows: TGTGCCAGCAGCGCGGCAGGACAGTCTGGAAACACCATATATTTT. Encoded protein: CASSAAGQSGNTIYF.

The J gene is TRBJ2-7, the V gene TRBV4-1, with D tentatively TRBD1 (5 bases). There are 15 residues in the CDR3. From germline, CDR1 is MGHRA and CDR2 YSYEKL. Deletions cut 1 base from V and 2 bases from J, with 12 bases between. The CDR3 sequence: CASSQASTGPYEQYF. For the CDR3, the DNA is TGCGCCAGCAGCCAAGCAAGTACAGGCCCCTACGAGCAGTACTTC.

The chain has TRBV7-6 and TRBJ2-2; no firm D call. Germline CDR1 and CDR2: SGHVS and FNYEAQ. V was trimmed by 4 bases and J by 6 bases, leaving 15 bases between them. This CDR3 contains 15 residues. The chain's CDR3 is CASSSSTAVSGELFF. CDR3 in DNA: TGTGCCAGCAGCTCATCCACAGCTGTGTCCGGGGAGCTGTTTTTT.

The rearrangement uses TRBV7-9 and TRBJ2-7; 7 bases are a match to TRBD1. The CDR3 runs 15 residues. V shed 5 bases and J 1 base; nucleotides not matched to a gene: 8. Germline lookup yields CDR1 SEHNR and CDR2 FQNEAQ (reference sequence). CDR3 sequence: CASSMKQGSSYEQYF. CDR3 in DNA: TGTGCCAGCAGCATGAAACAGGGGTCATCCTACGAGCAGTACTTC.

The V and J genes are TRBV4-2 and TRBJ2-3, with 7 bases aligning to TRBD1. The CDR3 contains 15 residues. With 5 bases clipped from V and 0 bases from J, the junction kept 5 bases outside the gene matches. CDR1 and CDR2 (germline): LGHNA, YNFKEQ. DNA for the CDR3: TGTGCCAGCAGCTCCCGGGACAGCAGCACAGATACGCAGTATTTT. Protein sequence: CASSSRDSSTDTQYF.

The CDR3 DNA is TGTGCCAGCAGTACCGACAGGGCCTATGGCTACACCTTC. Its protein is CASSTDRAYGYTF. This chain connects TRBV27 to TRBJ1-2; 7 bases agree with TRBD1. There are 13 residues in the CDR3. Trimming removed 5 bases from V and 4 bases from J; junction bases left unmatched: 4. CDR1 and CDR2 (germline): MNHEY, SMNVEV (reference sequence).

The chain combines TRBV5-1 with TRBJ1-2; 9 bases match TRBD1. Trimming took 4 bases from V and 3 from J; bases not matched to a gene: 4. The CDR3 spans 14 residues. CDR1 and CDR2 (germline): SGHRS, YFSETQ. CDR3: CASSTGQGHYGYTF. The CDR3 DNA is TGCGCCAGCAGCACTGGACAGGGGCACTATGGCTACACCTTC.

The rearrangement joins TRBV7-2 to TRBJ2-4; TRBD2 aligns across 7 bases. The CDR3 covers 16 residues. V lost 1 base to trimming and J lost 6 bases; unmatched junction nucleotides: 9. The germline gives CDR1 SGHTA, CDR2 FQGNSA. The chain's CDR3 is CASSLVVGGPVNIQYF. CDR3 nucleotides: TGTGCCAGCAGCTTAGTAGTGGGAGGGCCCGTAAACATTCAGTACTTC.

The chain recombines TRBV15 with TRBJ1-3; 7 bases line up with TRBD1. CDR1 and CDR2 from the germline V gene are LNHNV and YYDKDF (reference sequence). The CDR3 loop spans 14 amino acids. With V trimmed by 1 base and J by 8 bases, 5 bases remained unmatched. CDR3 sequence (DNA): TGTGCCACCAGCAGAGGGGGACAGTCGGACACCATATATTTT. Translation gives CATSRGGQSDTIYF.

The chain uses TRBV7-8 and TRBJ1-5; D unclear. V was shortened by 1 base and J by 9 bases, with 10 bases between the two germline ends. Per germline, CDR1 SGHVS and CDR2 FQNEAQ. The CDR3 consists of 13 residues. CDR3 sequence (DNA): TGTGCCAGCAGCTTAGAGGAGGCCGCGCCCCAGCATTTT. Translating it yields CASSLEEAAPQHF.

This clone was seen a single time. The chain joins TRBV10-3 to TRBJ1-2, with a possible D match to TRBD1 (6 bases). V dropped 6 bases and J dropped 6 bases, with 17 bases sitting between them. Germline values: CDR1 ENHRY, CDR2 SYGVKD. The CDR3 loop spans 14 amino acids. CDR3 nucleotides: TGTGCCATCAGGGGGACAATCATGGGAGATGGCTACACCTTC. As protein: CAIRGTIMGDGYTF.

The J gene is TRBJ2-7, the V gene TRBV7-8, with 7 positions matching TRBD1. Trimming removed 1 base from V and 9 bases from J; junction bases left unmatched: 9. CDR1 SGHVS and CDR2 FQNEAQ come from the germline V gene. This CDR3 region has 14 residues. CDR3 DNA: TGTGCCAGCAGCTTAGGGACAGGTATTAACGGGCAGTACTTC. It yields the protein CASSLGTGINGQYF.

The chain has TRBV29-1 and TRBJ1-2, with D unclear. This CDR3 spans 13 amino acids. From germline, CDR1 is SQVTM and CDR2 ANQGSEA. V was pared by 4 bases and J by 4 bases, with 13 bases between. The CDR3, as DNA: TGCAGCGTTGTTCGCGGGGTGGGCTATGGCTACACCTTC. The encoded protein is CSVVRGVGYGYTF.

The chain recombines TRBV7-2 with TRBJ1-2, with D tentatively TRBD1 (5 bases). Germline V gene lookup returns CDR1 SGHTA and CDR2 FQGNSA. V dropped 4 bases and J dropped 3 bases, with 9 bases sitting between them. The CDR3 has 13 residues. As DNA, the CDR3 is TGTGCCAGCAGCTCCACAGGATACTATGGCTACACCTTC. It encodes CASSSTGYYGYTF.

The chain couples TRBV7-3 to TRBJ2-3; possibly TRBD2 for D (7 bases). This CDR3 is 14 amino acids long. The V and J ends lost 4 bases and 10 bases respectively, with 18 bases between them. Germline V gene lookup returns CDR1 SGHTA and CDR2 FQGTGA. DNA of the CDR3: TGTGCCAGCAGCTCTTTAGGGGGGGCCCGGGCGCAGTATTTT. Translating it yields CASSSLGGARAQYF.

This chain uses TRBV7-2 with TRBJ2-7; D gene ambiguous. V was clipped by 4 bases and J by 8 bases, with 9 bases between them. The length of the CDR3 is 11 residues. Germline V CDR1 and CDR2: SGHTA, FQGNSA. For the CDR3, the DNA is TGTGCCAGCAGCTCGCACAGTAAGCAGTACTTC. As protein: CASSSHSKQYF.

Here the CDR3 reads CASSIDLGRKAYNEQFF. In nucleotides, the CDR3 is TGTGCCAGTAGTATAGATCTAGGCAGAAAAGCATACAATGAGCAGTTCTTC. The genes are TRBV19 and TRBJ2-1; D uncertain. The ends were cut back, 0 bases at V and 4 bases at J, with 16 bases in the middle. CDR3 length: 17 amino acids. The germline V gene encodes CDR1 LNHDA and CDR2 SQIVND (reference sequence).

The CDR3 sequence is CASSIWRDAEAFF. CDR3 nucleotides: TGTGCCAGTAGTATATGGAGGGATGCTGAAGCTTTCTTT. This chain connects TRBV19 to TRBJ1-1; D not certain. Germline CDR1 reads LNHDA; CDR2 reads SQIVND (reference sequence). There are 13 residues in the CDR3. Trimming took off 2 bases at V and 6 bases at J, with 10 bases between the two ends.

This rearrangement joins TRBV5-6 to TRBJ1-5; 9 bases match TRBD1. The V segment lost 1 base and the J segment 8 bases; nucleotides outside the gene matches: 4. CDR3 length: 14 amino acids. Germline V gene data show CDR1 as SGHDT and CDR2 as YYEEEE. The CDR3 DNA reads TGTGCCAGCAGCTTGAGGGACAGGGTAGAGCCCCAGCATTTT. Amino acid sequence: CASSLRDRVEPQHF.

The genes are TRBV11-2 and TRBJ1-1; unclear D gene. The CDR3 sequence is 14 residues long. CDR1 is SGHAT, CDR2 FQNNGV, per germline. Between the trimmed V and J ends, which lost 1 base and 4 bases, there was a span of 10 bases. The chain's CDR3 is CASSLVPSGTEAFF. In DNA, the CDR3 is TGTGCCAGCAGCTTAGTGCCGTCGGGCACTGAAGCTTTCTTT.

This rearrangement joins TRBV28 to TRBJ2-7; D unclear. V was pared by 8 bases and J by 0 bases, with 14 bases between. The CDR3 consists of 14 residues. CDR1 is MDHEN, CDR2 SYDVKM, per germline. The CDR3 reads CASGLNTYSYEQYF. The DNA for the CDR3 is TGTGCCAGCGGGCTGAACACTTACTCCTACGAGCAGTACTTC.

This clone occurred once. J is TRBJ1-1 and V is TRBV27; the match to TRBD1 covers 10 bases. Trimming took 6 bases from V and 10 from J; bases not matched to a gene: 14. The CDR3 spans 15 residues. CDR1 MNHEY and CDR2 SMNVEV come from the germline V gene (reference sequence). CDR3 region: CASSPYLDRGLGAFF. CDR3 in DNA: TGTGCCAGCAGCCCTTACCTCGACAGGGGGCTTGGAGCTTTCTTT.

This clone turned up a few times. The chain recombines TRBV11-3 with TRBJ1-1; 8 positions agree with TRBD1. With V trimmed by 8 bases and J by 0 bases, 8 bases remained unmatched. There are 15 residues in the CDR3. Germline loops: CDR1 SGHNT, CDR2 YENEEA. This CDR3 reads CASHHRGNMNTEAFF. Written as DNA, the CDR3 is TGTGCCAGCCATCACAGGGGGAACATGAACACTGAAGCTTTCTTT.